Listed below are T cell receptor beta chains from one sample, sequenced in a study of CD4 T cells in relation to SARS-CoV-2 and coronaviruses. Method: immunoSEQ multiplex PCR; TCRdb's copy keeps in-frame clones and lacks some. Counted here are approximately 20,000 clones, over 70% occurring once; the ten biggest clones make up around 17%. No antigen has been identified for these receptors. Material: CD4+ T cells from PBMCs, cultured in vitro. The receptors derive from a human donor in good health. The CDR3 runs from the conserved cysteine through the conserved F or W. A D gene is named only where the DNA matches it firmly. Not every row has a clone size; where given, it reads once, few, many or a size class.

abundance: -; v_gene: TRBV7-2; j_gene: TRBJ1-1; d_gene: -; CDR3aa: CASSLFPNTEAFF; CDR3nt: TGTGCCAGCAGCTTATTCCCGAACACTGAAGCTTTCTTT
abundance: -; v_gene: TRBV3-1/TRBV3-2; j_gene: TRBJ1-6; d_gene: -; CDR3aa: CASSQTGKNSPLHF; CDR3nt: TGTGCCAGCAGCCAGACAGGAAAAAATTCACCCCTCCACTTT
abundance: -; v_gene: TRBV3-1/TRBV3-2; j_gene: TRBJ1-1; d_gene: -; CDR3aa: CASSQDGGRAAEAFF; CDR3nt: TGTGCCAGCAGCCAAGATGGCGGCAGGGCGGCTGAAGCTTTCTTT
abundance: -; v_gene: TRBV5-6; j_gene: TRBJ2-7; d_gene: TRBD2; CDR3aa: CATREGGRSYEQYF; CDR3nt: TGTGCCACCAGGGAGGGCGGGAGATCCTACGAGCAGTACTTC
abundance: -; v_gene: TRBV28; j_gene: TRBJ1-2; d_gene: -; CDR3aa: CASSGDAGSNYGYTF; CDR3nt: TGTGCCAGCAGTGGGGACGCCGGATCTAACTATGGCTACACCTTC
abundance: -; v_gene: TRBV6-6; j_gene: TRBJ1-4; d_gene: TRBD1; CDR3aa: CASSYLPGGTVKLFF; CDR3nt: TGTGCCAGCAGTTACTTGCCAGGGGGCACTGTAAAACTGTTTTTT
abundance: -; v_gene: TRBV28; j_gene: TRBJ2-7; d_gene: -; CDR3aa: CATSGGSGQISYEQYF; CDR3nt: TGTGCCACCAGCGGTGGGTCGGGACAAATCTCCTACGAGCAGTACTTC
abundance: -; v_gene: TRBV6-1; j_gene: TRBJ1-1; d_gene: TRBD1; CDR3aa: CASSEDGTGGTEAFF; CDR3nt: TGTGCCAGCAGTGAAGACGGGACAGGGGGAACTGAAGCTTTCTTT
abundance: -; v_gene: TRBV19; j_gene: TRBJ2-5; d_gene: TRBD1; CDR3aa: CASSTHSGQAERGTQYF; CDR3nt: TGTGCCAGTAGTACCCACTCCGGACAGGCGGAACGTGGGACCCAGTACTTC
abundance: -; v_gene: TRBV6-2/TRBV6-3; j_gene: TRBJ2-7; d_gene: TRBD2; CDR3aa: CASSYSASGSLEQYF; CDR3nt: TGTGCCAGCAGTTACTCCGCTAGCGGGAGTTTAGAGCAGTACTTC
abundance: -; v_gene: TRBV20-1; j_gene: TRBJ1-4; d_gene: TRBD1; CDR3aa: CSASGGDRENEKLFF; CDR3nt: TGCAGTGCTAGTGGAGGGGACAGGGAGAATGAAAAACTGTTTTTT
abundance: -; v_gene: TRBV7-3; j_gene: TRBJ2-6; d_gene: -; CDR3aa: CASGRSSGANVLTF; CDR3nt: TGTGCCAGCGGACGGAGCTCTGGGGCCAACGTCCTGACTTTC
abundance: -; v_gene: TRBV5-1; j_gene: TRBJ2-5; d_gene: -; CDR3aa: CASSRIAAQETQYF; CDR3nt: TGCGCCAGCAGTCGGATCGCAGCCCAAGAGACCCAGTACTTC
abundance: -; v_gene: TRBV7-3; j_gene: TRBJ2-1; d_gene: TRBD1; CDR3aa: CASSADRNIYNEQFF; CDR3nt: TGTGCCAGCAGCGCGGACAGGAATATTTACAATGAGCAGTTCTTC
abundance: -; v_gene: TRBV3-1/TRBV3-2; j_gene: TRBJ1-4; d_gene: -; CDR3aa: CASSQGLPGRNEKLFF; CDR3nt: TGTGCCAGCAGCCAAGGTCTCCCAGGACGGAATGAAAAACTGTTTTTT
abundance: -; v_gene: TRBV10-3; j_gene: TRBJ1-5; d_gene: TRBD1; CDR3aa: CAISPGQGAGQPQHF; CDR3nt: TGTGCCATCAGCCCGGGACAGGGGGCGGGTCAGCCCCAGCATTTT
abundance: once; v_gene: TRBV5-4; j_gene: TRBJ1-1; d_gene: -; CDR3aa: CASSFQQGGFTEAFF; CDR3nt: TGTGCCAGCAGCTTCCAACAGGGCGGATTCACTGAAGCTTTCTTT
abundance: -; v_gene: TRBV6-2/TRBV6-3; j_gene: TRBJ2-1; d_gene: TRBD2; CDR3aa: CASSYNPSGSLEQFF; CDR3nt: TGTGCCAGCAGTTATAACCCTAGCGGGAGCCTCGAGCAGTTCTTC
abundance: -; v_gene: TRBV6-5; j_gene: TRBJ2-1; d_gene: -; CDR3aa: CASSSAQGNEQFF; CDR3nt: TGTGCCAGCAGTTCTGCCCAGGGGAATGAGCAGTTCTTC
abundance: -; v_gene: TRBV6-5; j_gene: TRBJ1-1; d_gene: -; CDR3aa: CASSYSSDTFGAEAFF; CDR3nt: TGTGCCAGCAGTTACTCGAGTGACACTTTTGGCGCTGAAGCTTTCTTT
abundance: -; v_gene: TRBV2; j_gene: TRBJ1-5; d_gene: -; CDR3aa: CASSDRRTSNQPQHF; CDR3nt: TGTGCCAGCAGTGACAGACGGACTAGCAATCAGCCCCAGCATTTT
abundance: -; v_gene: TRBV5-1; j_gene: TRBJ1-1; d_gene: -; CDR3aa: CASTPGGVRVTEAFF; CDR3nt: TGCGCCAGCACTCCCGGGGGGGTGAGGGTCACTGAAGCTTTCTTT
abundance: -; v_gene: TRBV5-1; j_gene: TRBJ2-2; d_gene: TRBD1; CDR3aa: CASTTGGLSTGELFF; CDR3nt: TGCGCCAGCACTACAGGGGGCTTGAGCACCGGGGAGCTGTTTTTT
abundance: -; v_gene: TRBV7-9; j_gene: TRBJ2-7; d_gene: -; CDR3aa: CASSLTGTLSYEQYF; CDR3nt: TGTGCCAGCAGCCTAACCGGGACCCTCTCCTACGAGCAGTACTTC
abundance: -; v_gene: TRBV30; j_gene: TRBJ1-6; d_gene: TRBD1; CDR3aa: CAWRGQGDSPLHF; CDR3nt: TGTGCCTGGAGAGGACAGGGTGATTCACCCCTCCACTTT
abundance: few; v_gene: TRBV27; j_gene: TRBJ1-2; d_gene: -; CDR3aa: CASSFAGDYGYTF; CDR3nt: TGTGCCAGCAGTTTTGCAGGGGACTATGGCTACACCTTC
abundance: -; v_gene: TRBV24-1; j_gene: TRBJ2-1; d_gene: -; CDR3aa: CATSDSGGRDLRNEQFF; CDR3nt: TGTGCCACCAGTGATTCTGGAGGACGGGACCTTCGGAATGAGCAGTTCTTC
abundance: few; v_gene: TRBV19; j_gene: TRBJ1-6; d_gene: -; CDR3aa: CASSIQGGNSPLHF; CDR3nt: TGTGCCAGTAGTATACAGGGTGGGAATTCACCCCTCCACTTT